This TCR beta chain was sequenced during a study of T cell responses to AZD1222 COVID-19 vaccine. Notes on the study in general: White British donors predominated, females outnumbered males, and clonal diversity was possibly underestimated.

Deletions cut 3 bases from V and 5 bases from J, with 3 bases between. There are 11 residues in the CDR3. CDR1 is SGDLS and CDR2 is YYNGEE in the germline V gene. Comments on this clone: The antigen is unknown.

Assay: immunoSEQ multiplex PCR; the TCRdb copy retains only in-frame clones and omits some. Of 100,000 to 120,000 clones listed, approximately 88% are singletons. The sequence came from an adult who received the AZD1222 COVID-19 vaccine. The input for sequencing was peripheral blood, taken 28 days after the second AZD1222 dose. The chain has TRBV9 and TRBJ2-1; the D is unclear. The CDR3 is CASSAHNEQFF. The CDR3 nucleotides read TGTGCCAGCAGCGCGCACAATGAGCAGTTCTTC.